A few counts support the clone carrying this T cell receptor (beta chain). The antigen is undetermined. The data are from a study of PD-1 blockade in classical Hodgkin lymphoma. CDR1 and CDR2 from the germline V gene are MGHRA and YSYEKL. The CDR3 extends over 15 amino acids. Losses at the gene ends were 3 bases for V and 4 bases for J; bases not matched to a gene: 8. Each and every patient relapsed after autologous stem cell transplantation, and patients got differing brentuximab vedotin exposure. General study results and limits: Those patients who began receiving nivolumab less than 1 year after ASCT had lower diversity, and they were excluded. Relapsed/refractory patients reportedly had lower baseline diversity than newly diagnosed patients.

Data came from immunoSEQ multiplex PCR; TCRdb stores just in-frame clones and leaves some out. The table includes fewer than 25,000 clones, roughly 80% detected once. This clonotype was sampled from a human donor with classical Hodgkin lymphoma. The J gene is TRBJ1-2, the V gene TRBV4-1; TRBD1 matches 7 bases. The source material was peripheral blood mononuclear cells (PBMCs), sampled before the second cycle of nivolumab. The CDR3 loop reads CASSHPGQLFYGYTF. The CDR3 nucleotides are TGCGCCAGCAGCCACCCGGGACAGCTCTTCTATGGCTACACCTTC.